The 11 T cell receptor beta chains in this list originate from one sample, sequenced in a study of T cells in Graves' hyperthyroidism and ophthalmopathy. RNA transcripts provided the source from which TCR beta CDR3 regions were amplified. The HTBI primer set served for first-round RT-PCR of the TCR CDR3. Via MiXCR, TCRdb re-called the multiplex PCR reads, giving one row per CDR3 protein. The table lists about 350,000 distinct CDR3 sequences, about 14% of them singletons. Sequenced: blood. These receptors were taken from a woman in her thirties with Graves' hyperthyroidism.

Remarks on this clonotype: At one boundary the junction diverges from the germline segment, which might be a read error. The V gene is TRBV20-1, the J gene TRBJ1-5, with 8 bases fitting TRBD1. Germline assignment: CDR1 DFQATT and CDR2 SNEGSKA (reference sequence). The CDR3 totals 19 residues. The CDR3 DNA is TGTAGTGCTAGATTTCGGACAGGGCGCGGGGCTTATAGCAATCAGCCCCAGCATTTT. Residues: CSARFRTGRGAYSNQPQHF.

This clonotype has ten or more counts. The chain employs TRBV10-1 and TRBJ2-5, with 7 bases identical to TRBD1. Germline V lookup: CDR1 WNHNN, CDR2 SYGVQD (reference sequence). Trimming cost V 7 bases and J 2 bases; bases outside gene matches: 4. CDR3 length: 13 residues. Written as DNA, the CDR3 is TGCGCCAGCATCCCGGGACAGCAAGAGACCCAGTACTTC. Encoded protein: CASIPGQQETQYF.

J is TRBJ2-1 and V is TRBV19; no clear D. There are 12 residues in the CDR3. Trimming left V 3 bases short and J 9 bases short, with 9 bases between. The germline CDR1 and CDR2 sequences are LNHDA and SQIVND (reference sequence). The DNA for the CDR3 is TGTGCCAGTAGTATTCAGTTGGGTGAGCAGTTCTTC. It codes for CASSIQLGEQFF.

This clonotype was seen at least ten times. This rearrangement joins TRBV29-1 to TRBJ2-1; no firm D call. CDR3 size: 12 residues. Germline CDR1 is SQVTM and CDR2 is ANQGSEA. CDR3 sequence: CSDRRPYNEQFF. The CDR3 DNA reads as TGCAGTGACCGAAGGCCCTACAATGAGCAGTTCTTC.

The chain recombines TRBV6-2 or TRBV6-3 with TRBJ2-3; 7 nucleotides line up with TRBD2. The CDR3 loop spans 14 amino acids. V lost 7 bases and J lost 5; bases outside the gene matches: 9. From germline, CDR1 is MNHEY and CDR2 SVGEGT. In DNA, the CDR3 is TGTGCCAGCACTAGCGGTTTTGTTGGAGATACGCAGTATTTT. This gives the protein CASTSGFVGDTQYF.

This clonotype was counted at least ten times. CDR3 nucleotide sequence: TGTGCCAGCACGCCGGGACTAGCGGGAGTAAGGCGCGGCACCGGGGAGCTGTTTTTT. Translated, it gives CASTPGLAGVRRGTGELFF. The rearrangement links TRBV28 to TRBJ2-2, with TRBD2 matching over 14 bases. The V segment lost 7 bases and the J segment 4 bases; nucleotides outside the gene matches: 14. Germline V lookup: CDR1 MDHEN, CDR2 SYDVKM. The CDR3 runs to 19 residues.

This clonotype has at least ten counts. The V call is TRBV29-1, the J call TRBJ2-7; D is possibly TRBD2 (5 bases). The V end was cut by 3 bases, the J end by 3 bases, with 18 bases between. The CDR3 is 15 amino acids. Germline V gene data show CDR1 as SQVTM and CDR2 as ANQGSEA. The CDR3 spells CSVDVRGPHYYEQYF. In DNA, the CDR3 is TGCAGCGTTGACGTACGAGGGCCACATTACTACGAGCAGTACTTC.

On this clonotype: This may be a read error, as it is one base from a much larger clone. The CDR3: CASGLPKGQSLGYTF. CDR3 DNA: TGTGCCAGCGGCTTACCCAAGGGACAGTCTCTTGGCTACACCTTC. This sequence joins TRBV7-9 and TRBJ1-2; 7 bases align to TRBD1. The CDR3 totals 15 residues. CDR1 and CDR2 (germline): SEHNR, FQNEAQ (reference sequence).

This clonotype appeared many times. J is TRBJ2-3 and V is TRBV3-1; tentative D call: TRBD1 (5 bases). V was shortened by 3 bases and J by 0 bases, with 7 bases between the two germline ends. CDR1 LGHDT and CDR2 YNNKEL come from the germline V gene (reference sequence). The CDR3 contains 14 residues. CDR3: CASSQPGSTDTQYF. The CDR3 nucleotides are TGTGCCAGCAGCCAGCCAGGGAGCACAGATACGCAGTATTTT.

The J gene is TRBJ1-1, the V gene TRBV29-1; perhaps TRBD1 as D (5 bases). Germline assignment: CDR1 SQVTM and CDR2 ANQGSEA. V shed 3 bases and J shed 8 bases, with 19 bases lying between them. This CDR3 is built from 14 residues. CDR3: CSVDLWGEGKEAFF. The CDR3, as DNA: TGCAGCGTTGATTTGTGGGGCGAAGGAAAAGAAGCTTTCTTT.

This clonotype was picked up many times. This chain connects TRBV12-3 or TRBV12-4 to TRBJ2-6, with 10 positions matching TRBD1. There are 21 residues in the CDR3. V trimming: 5 bases; J trimming: 1 base; junction bases outside the gene matches: 17. CDR3 in amino acids: CASSRGTGVIQPPSGANVLTF. CDR3 in DNA: TGTGCCAGCAGTAGGGGGACAGGGGTTATCCAGCCCCCATCTGGGGCCAACGTCCTGACTTTC.